The clone carrying this T cell receptor (beta chain) has more than one count but fewer than ten. TCRdb redid the calling of the PCR reads with MiXCR, one entry per CDR3 protein. The sample comprises some 9,300 distinct CDR3 sequences, about 39% of which are singletons, and roughly 25% rests with the top ten. The sample is drawn from a study of immune characterization of retroperitoneal liposarcoma. CDR1 is SGHTA, CDR2 FQGNSA, per germline. The CDR3 sequence is 16 residues long. V lost 4 bases to trimming and J lost 0 bases, with 14 bases between them. This sequence was found in a male donor with retroperitoneal liposarcoma. The rearrangement uses TRBV7-2 and TRBJ2-3; tentatively, D is TRBD2 (5 bases). The sequenced sample consisted of tumor tissue. CDR3 in amino acids: CASSSHRGYSTDTQYF. The CDR3 DNA reads as TGTGCCAGCAGCTCCCACCGAGGGTATAGCACAGATACGCAGTATTTT.